One and the same sample provided the 2 T cell receptor beta chains below, sequenced in a study of T-cell reconstitution after alpha-beta-depleted transplantation in children. The library targeted TCRbeta and was prepared with unique molecular identifiers. TCRdb processed the PCR reads anew with MiXCR; each CDR3 protein has one entry. Among about 440,000 distinct CDR3 sequences listed, 43% were seen once. Here the sequenced sample was PBMCs, taken before TCRalphabeta/CD19-depleted stem cell transplant. The receptors come from a girl aged 2 to 9 with aplastic anemia, due to receive a stem cell transplant.

The rearrangement joins TRBV9 to TRBJ2-5; D is uncertain. CDR1 is SGDLS and CDR2 is YYNGEE in the germline V gene. The ends were cut back, 0 bases at V and 2 bases at J, with 11 bases in the middle. This CDR3 comprises 15 residues. The CDR3 here is CASSVGGGKQETQYF. The CDR3 DNA sequence: TGTGCCAGCAGCGTAGGAGGTGGGAAACAAGAGACCCAGTACTTC.

This clonotype has a handful of counts. The CDR3 nucleotides read TGCAGTGCCCCTGCGCGCGGGAGAGGGGCAGATACGCAGTATTTT. This sequence encodes CSAPARGRGADTQYF. The V and J genes are TRBV20-1 and TRBJ2-3, with 7 bases identical to TRBD2. V lost 6 bases, J lost 4 bases, and 13 bases stayed unmatched. The CDR3 has 15 residues. The germline CDR1 and CDR2 sequences are DFQATT and SNEGSKA (reference sequence).